This TCR beta chain appears in the sequencing data of a study of CD8 T cells in Susac syndrome. To note about this clonotype: Its matching antigen is unknown.

This CDR3 is 15 amino acids long. V gave up 0 bases and J gave up 3 bases, with 12 bases separating them. The germline V gene has CDR1 LNHDA and CDR2 SQIVND (reference sequence). The study sequenced TCR beta in blood CD8+ and CD4+ T cells. Purification of the CD8+ and CD4+ T cells relied on negative isolation, and TEMRA cells underwent FACS enrichment. Random hexamers were used to reverse transcribe roughly 0.45 to 1 ug of RNA. By means of immunoSEQ multiplex PCR, TCR beta CDR3 spanning 54 Vbeta and 13 Jbeta underwent amplification. TCRdb reprocessed the immunoSEQ multiplex PCR reads with MiXCR, giving one entry per CDR3 protein. The sample consists of 65,000 to 75,000 distinct CDR3 sequences, approximately 95% of them appearing once. Study observations and caveats: The number of individuals included in the study's TCR sequencing and HLA analysis was acknowledged as relatively small.

The genes are TRBV19 and TRBJ2-7; D unclear. Sequencing input: CD8+ T cells from PBMCs. The sequence came from a human donor in good health. CDR3 protein: CASSIDLNRHYEQYV. The CDR3 DNA reads TGTGCCAGTAGTATAGATTTGAACAGACACTACGAGCAGTACGTC.